The present entry profiles one TCR beta chain with its context. TCRdb keeps only in-frame clones here, not all; method: immunoSEQ multiplex PCR. In the table there are 200,000 to 250,000 clones, 86% of which are singletons. The record originates from a study of blood T cell repertoires in COVID-19. Germline CDR1 is SGDLS and CDR2 is YYNGEE. The CDR3 is 15 residues long. The ends were cut back, 3 bases at V and 0 bases at J, with 11 bases in the middle. Sequenced input: PBMCs or T cells enriched from blood (not recorded which). The source is a woman aged 45-65 years who had recovered from COVID-19. The rearrangement joins TRBV9 to TRBJ2-3; D may be TRBD2 (5 bases). The CDR3: CASSEEAASTDTQYF. The CDR3 bases are TGTGCCAGCAGCGAGGAGGCGGCGAGCACAGATACGCAGTATTTT.